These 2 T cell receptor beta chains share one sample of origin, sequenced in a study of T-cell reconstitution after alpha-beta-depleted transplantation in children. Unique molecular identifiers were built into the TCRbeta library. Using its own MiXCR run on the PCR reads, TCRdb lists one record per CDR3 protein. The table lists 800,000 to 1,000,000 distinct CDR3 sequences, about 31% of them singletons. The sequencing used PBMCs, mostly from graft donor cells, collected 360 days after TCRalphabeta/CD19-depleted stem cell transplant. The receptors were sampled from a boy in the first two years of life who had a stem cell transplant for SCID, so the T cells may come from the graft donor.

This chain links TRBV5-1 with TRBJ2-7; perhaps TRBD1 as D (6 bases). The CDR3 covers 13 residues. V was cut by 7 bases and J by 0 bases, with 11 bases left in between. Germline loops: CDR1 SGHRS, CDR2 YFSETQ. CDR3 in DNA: TGCGCCAGCGGGGGCGAGAGCTCCTACGAGCAGTACTTC. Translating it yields CASGGESSYEQYF.

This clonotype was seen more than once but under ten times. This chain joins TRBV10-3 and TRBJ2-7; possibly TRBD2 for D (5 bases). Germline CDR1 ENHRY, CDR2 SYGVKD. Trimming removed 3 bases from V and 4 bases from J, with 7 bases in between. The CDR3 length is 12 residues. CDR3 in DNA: TGTGCCATCAGTGACGGGAATTACGAGCAGTACTTC. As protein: CAISDGNYEQYF.